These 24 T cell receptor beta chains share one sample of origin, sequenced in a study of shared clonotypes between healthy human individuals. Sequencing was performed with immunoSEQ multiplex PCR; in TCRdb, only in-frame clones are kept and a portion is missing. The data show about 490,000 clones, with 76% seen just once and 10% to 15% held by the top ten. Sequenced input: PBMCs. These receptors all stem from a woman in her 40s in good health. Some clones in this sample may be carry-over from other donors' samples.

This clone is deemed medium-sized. DNA of the CDR3: TGTGCCAGCACCCCGACGGTTGAGCAGTTCTTC. Translated: CASTPTVEQFF. This chain connects TRBV2 to TRBJ2-1; D gene unclear. CDR3 size: 11 residues. V was shortened by 7 bases and J by 9 bases, with 10 bases between the two germline ends. Germline assignment: CDR1 SNHLY and CDR2 FYNNEI.

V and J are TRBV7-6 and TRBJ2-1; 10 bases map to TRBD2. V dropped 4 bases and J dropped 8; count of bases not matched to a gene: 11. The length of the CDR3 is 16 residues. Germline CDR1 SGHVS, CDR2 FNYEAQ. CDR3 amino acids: CASSSRFTSGNDEQFF. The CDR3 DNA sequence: TGTGCCAGCAGCTCGCGGTTTACTAGCGGGAACGATGAGCAGTTCTTC.

The CDR3 nucleotides are TGTGCCAGCAGCTTGGAAAACACCCTTGGAAACACCATATATTTT. Translated: CASSLENTLGNTIYF. V is TRBV5-4 and J is TRBJ1-3; D not certain. Germline V gene lookup returns CDR1 SGHNT and CDR2 YYREEE (reference sequence). Trimming removed 0 bases from V and 3 bases from J, with 10 bases in between. The CDR3 covers 15 residues.

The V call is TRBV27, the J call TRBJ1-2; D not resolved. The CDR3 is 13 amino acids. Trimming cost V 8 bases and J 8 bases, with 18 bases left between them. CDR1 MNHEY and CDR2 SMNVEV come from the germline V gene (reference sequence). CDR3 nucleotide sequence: TGTGCCAGCTCTAACGGGCCAGAAGGAGGCTACACCTTC. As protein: CASSNGPEGGYTF.

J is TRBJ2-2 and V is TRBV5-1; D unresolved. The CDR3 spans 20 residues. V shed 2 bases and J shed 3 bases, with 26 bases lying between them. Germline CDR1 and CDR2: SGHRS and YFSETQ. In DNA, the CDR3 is TGCGCCAGCAGCTTAAATCCGACCCCGACGTGGGTAGTTGACACCGGGGAGCTGTTTTTT. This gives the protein CASSLNPTPTWVVDTGELFF.

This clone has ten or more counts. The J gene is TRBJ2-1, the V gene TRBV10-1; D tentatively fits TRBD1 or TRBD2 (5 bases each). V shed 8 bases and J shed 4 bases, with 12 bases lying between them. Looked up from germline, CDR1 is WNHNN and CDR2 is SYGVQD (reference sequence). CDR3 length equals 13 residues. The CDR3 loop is CASSGTYYNEQFF. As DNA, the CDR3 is TGCGCCAGCTCCGGGACGTATTACAATGAGCAGTTCTTC.

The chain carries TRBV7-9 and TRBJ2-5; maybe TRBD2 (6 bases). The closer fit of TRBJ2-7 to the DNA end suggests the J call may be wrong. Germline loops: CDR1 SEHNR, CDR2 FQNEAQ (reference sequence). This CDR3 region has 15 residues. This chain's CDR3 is CASSPRQVGGYEQYF. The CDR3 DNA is TGTGCCAGCAGCCCCAGACAAGTGGGGGGATACGAGCAGTACTTC.

The DNA for the CDR3 is TGTGCCAGCAGCCCCCAAGGCGGGACAGGGGCGGCCTACGAGCAGTACTTC. Translating it yields CASSPQGGTGAAYEQYF. The chain combines TRBV7-7 with TRBJ2-7; 10 bases map to TRBD1. The CDR3 loop spans 17 amino acids. With V trimmed by 5 bases and J by 2 bases, 12 bases remained unmatched. Germline loops: CDR1 SSHAT, CDR2 FNYEAQ (reference sequence).

In DNA, the CDR3 is TGTGCCAGCAGTATAGAGGGTCAGCCCCAGCATTTT. Its protein is CASSIEGQPQHF. The chain employs TRBV28 and TRBJ1-5; D remains unclear. The CDR3 is 12 amino acids. Trimming removed 5 bases from V and 6 bases from J, with 8 bases in between. Germline values: CDR1 MDHEN, CDR2 SYDVKM.

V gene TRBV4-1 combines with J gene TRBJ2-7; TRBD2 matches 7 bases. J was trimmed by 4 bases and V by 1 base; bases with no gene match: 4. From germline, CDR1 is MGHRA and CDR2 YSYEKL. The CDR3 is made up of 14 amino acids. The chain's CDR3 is CASSQVGTTYEQYF. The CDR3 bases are TGCGCCAGCAGCCAAGTCGGGACTACTTACGAGCAGTACTTC.

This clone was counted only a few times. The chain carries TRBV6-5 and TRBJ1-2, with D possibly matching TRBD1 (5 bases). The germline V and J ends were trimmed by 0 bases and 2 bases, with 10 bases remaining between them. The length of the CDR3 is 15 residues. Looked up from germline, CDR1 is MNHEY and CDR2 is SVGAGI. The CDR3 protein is CASSYSDRPNYGYTF. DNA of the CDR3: TGTGCCAGCAGTTACTCCGACAGACCGAACTATGGCTACACCTTC.

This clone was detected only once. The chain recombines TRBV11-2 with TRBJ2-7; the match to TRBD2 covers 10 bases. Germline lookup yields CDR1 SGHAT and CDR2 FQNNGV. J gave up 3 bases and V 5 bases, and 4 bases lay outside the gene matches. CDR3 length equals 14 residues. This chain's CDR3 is CASSRGTSVYEQYF. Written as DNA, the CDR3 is TGTGCCAGCAGCCGCGGGACTAGCGTCTACGAGCAGTACTTC.

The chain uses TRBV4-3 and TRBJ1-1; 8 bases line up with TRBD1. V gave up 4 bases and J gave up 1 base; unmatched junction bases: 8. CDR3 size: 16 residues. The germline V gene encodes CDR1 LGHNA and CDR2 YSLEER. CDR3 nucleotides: TGCGCCAGCAGCCGGCGGACAGGGACGGGGAACACTGAAGCTTTCTTT. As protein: CASSRRTGTGNTEAFF.

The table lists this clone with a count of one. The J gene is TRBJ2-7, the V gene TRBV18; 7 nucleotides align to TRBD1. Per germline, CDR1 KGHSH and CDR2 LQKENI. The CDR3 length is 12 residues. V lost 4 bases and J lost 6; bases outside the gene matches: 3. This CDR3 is CASSLPGGEQYF. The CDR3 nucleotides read TGTGCCAGCTCACTCCCAGGGGGCGAGCAGTACTTC. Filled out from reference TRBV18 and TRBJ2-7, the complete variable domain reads NAGVMQNPRHLVRRRGQEARLRCSPMKGHSHVYWYRQLPEEGLKFMVYLQKENIIDESGMPKERFSAEFPKEGPSILRIQQVVRGDSAAYFCASSLPGGEQYFGPGTRLTVT.

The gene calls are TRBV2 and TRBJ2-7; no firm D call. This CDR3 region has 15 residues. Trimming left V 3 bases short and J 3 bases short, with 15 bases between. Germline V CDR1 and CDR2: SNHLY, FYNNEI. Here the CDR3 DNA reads TGTGCCAGCAGTGATTTTGTGGGCAGCCTCTACGAGCAGTACTTC. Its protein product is CASSDFVGSLYEQYF.

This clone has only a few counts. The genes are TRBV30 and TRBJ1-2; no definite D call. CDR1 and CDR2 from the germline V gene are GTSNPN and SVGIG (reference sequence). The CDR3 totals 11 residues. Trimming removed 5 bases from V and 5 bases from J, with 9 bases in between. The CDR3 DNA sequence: TGTGCCTGGGGTGCGGAGTATGGCTACACCTTC. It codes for CAWGAEYGYTF. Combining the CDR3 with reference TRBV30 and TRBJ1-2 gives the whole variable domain SQTIHQWPATLVQPVGSPLSLECTVEGTSNPNLYWYRQAAGRGLQLLFYSVGIGQISSEVPQNLSASRPQDRQFILSSKKLLLSDSGFYLCAWGAEYGYTFGSGTRLTVV.

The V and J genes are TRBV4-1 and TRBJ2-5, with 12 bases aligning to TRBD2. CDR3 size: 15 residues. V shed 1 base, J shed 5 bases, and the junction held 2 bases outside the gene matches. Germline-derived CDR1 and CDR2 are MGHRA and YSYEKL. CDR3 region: CASSQASGRAETQYF. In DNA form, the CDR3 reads TGCGCCAGCAGCCAAGCTAGCGGGAGGGCGGAGACCCAGTACTTC.

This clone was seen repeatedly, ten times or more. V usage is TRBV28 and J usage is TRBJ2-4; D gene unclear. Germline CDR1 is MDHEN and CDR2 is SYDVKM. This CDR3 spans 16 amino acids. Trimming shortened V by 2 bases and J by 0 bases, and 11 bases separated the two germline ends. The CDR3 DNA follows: TGTGCCAGCAGTTTAAGTAGAGACCTAGCCAAAAACATTCAGTACTTC. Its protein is CASSLSRDLAKNIQYF.

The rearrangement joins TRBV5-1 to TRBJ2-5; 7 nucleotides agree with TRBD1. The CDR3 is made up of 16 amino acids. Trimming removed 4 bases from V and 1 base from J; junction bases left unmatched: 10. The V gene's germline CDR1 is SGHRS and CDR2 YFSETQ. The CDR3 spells CASSPGTARTQETQYF. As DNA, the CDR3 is TGCGCCAGCAGCCCAGGGACAGCACGGACCCAAGAGACCCAGTACTTC.

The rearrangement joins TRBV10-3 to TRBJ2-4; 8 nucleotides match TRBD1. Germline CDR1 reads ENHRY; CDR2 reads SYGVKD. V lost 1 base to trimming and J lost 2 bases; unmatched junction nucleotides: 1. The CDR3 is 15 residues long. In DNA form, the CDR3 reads TGTGCCATCAGTGAGTGGACAGGGTCCAAAAACATTCAGTACTTC. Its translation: CAISEWTGSKNIQYF.

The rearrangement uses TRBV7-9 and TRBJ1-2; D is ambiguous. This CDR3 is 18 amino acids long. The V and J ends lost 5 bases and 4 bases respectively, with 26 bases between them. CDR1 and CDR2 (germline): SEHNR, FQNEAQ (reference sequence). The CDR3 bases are TGTGCCAGCAGCACAACCCTCACCGACACTCCCCGGGGCTATGGCTACACCTTC. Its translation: CASSTTLTDTPRGYGYTF. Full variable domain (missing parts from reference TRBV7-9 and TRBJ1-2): DTGVSQNPRHKITKRGQNVTFRCDPISEHNRLYWYRQTLGQGPEFLTYFQNEAQLEKSRLLSDRFSAERPKGSFSTLEIQRTEQGDSAMYLCASSTTLTDTPRGYGYTFGSGTRLTVV.

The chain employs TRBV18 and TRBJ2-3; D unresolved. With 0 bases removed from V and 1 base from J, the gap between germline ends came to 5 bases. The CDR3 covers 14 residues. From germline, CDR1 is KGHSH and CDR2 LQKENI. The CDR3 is CASSPPTRTDTQYF. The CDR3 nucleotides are TGTGCCAGCTCACCACCTACCCGCACAGATACGCAGTATTTT.

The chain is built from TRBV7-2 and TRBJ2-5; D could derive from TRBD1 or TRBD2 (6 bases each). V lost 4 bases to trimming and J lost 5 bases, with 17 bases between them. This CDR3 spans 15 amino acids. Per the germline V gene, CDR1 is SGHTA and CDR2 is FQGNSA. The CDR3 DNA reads TGTGCCAGCAGCTGGGCCCGGGGGCAGATGGAGACCCAGTACTTC. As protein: CASSWARGQMETQYF.

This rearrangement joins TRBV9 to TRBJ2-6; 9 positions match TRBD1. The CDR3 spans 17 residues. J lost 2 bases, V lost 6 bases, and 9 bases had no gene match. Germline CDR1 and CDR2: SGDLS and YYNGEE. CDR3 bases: TGTGCCAGCACCACCGGGACAGGGCTGACTGGGGCCAACGTCCTGACTTTC. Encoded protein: CASTTGTGLTGANVLTF.